Sequencing of this TCR beta chain was carried out in a study of cytomegalovirus exposure and HLA in healthy donors. The CDR3 consists of 17 residues. After removal of 0 bases from V and 1 base from J, the junction contained 6 bases not matched to a gene. Germline CDR1 reads SGDLS; CDR2 reads YYNGEE. A multiplex PCR was run with 60 Vbeta primers and 13 Jbeta primers. Assay: immunoSEQ multiplex PCR; the TCRdb copy retains only in-frame clones and omits some. The sample records roughly 100,000 clones, around 80% being singletons. The source material was PBMCs. This clonotype originated in a woman between 50 and 59 years old in good health and CMV-seropositive. The V gene is TRBV9, the J gene TRBJ1-3; 8 positions match TRBD1. CDR3 in amino acids: CASSVDSGGISGNTIYF. DNA of the CDR3: TGTGCCAGCAGCGTAGATTCAGGGGGCATTTCTGGAAACACCATATATTTT.